The 2 T cell receptor beta chains below come from one sample, sequenced in a study of T cells in Graves' hyperthyroidism and ophthalmopathy (dated by TCRdb to about 2019). To prepare the library, multiplex PCR was applied. The sequencer listed for this sample is Illumina HiSeq 2000. The TCR beta CDR3 regions were amplified from the RNA transcripts. A first-round RT-PCR of the TCR CDR3 used the HTBI primer set with the Qiagen OneStep RT-PCR kit. TCRdb ran its own pipeline on the public reads, namely fastp trimming at Q25 and MiXCR clone calling, and kept in-frame beta chains. One record per CDR3 amino acid sequence lists the most common genes and DNA. In all, the sample holds 730,000 or so distinct CDR3 sequences, and 15% to 20% of those were seen once. The top ten clones comprise about a sixth of the sample. Specimen: blood. The receptors were sampled from a woman between 45 and 65 years old with Graves' hyperthyroidism that later progressed to Graves' ophthalmopathy.

In its sample, this clonotype was seen many times. V is TRBV7-2 and J is TRBJ2-7; 7 bases match TRBD1. Germline loops: CDR1 SGHTA, CDR2 FQGNSA. The CDR3 is 14 residues long. Losses at the gene ends were 5 bases for V and 4 bases for J; bases not matched to a gene: 8. The CDR3 DNA follows: TGTGCCAGCAGCCAAAACAGGGGTCCGTACGAGCAGTACTTC. It translates to CASSQNRGPYEQYF.

This clonotype was counted ten times or more. The rearrangement links TRBV7-9 to TRBJ1-1; D perhaps matches TRBD1 (6 bases). The CDR3 loop spans 14 amino acids. V gave up 9 bases and J gave up 0 bases, with 14 bases separating them. CDR1 and CDR2 from the germline V gene are SEHNR and FQNEAQ (reference sequence). CDR3 sequence: CASKPGQMNTEAFF. The CDR3 nucleotides read TGTGCCAGTAAGCCGGGACAAATGAACACTGAAGCTTTCTTT.